This T cell receptor (beta chain) was documented in a study of resident and recirculating memory T cells in vitiligo. Study findings and constraints: TCR sequences were not conserved across biopsy sites or patients.

The CDR3 is 18 amino acids. Germline CDR1 MNHEY, CDR2 SMNVEV (reference sequence). The J segment lost 1 base and the V segment lost 0 bases, leaving 10 bases of the junction unmatched. Method: immunoSEQ multiplex PCR; TCRdb's copy keeps in-frame clones and lacks some. The sample carries around 70,000 clones, approximately 90% recorded once. Patients' lesions had not changed for the previous 6 months. Patients had to be free of confetti depigmentation, indicating active vitiligo. Anyone treated within the previous three months was excluded. To note about this clone: Its specificity is not known.

V is TRBV27 and J is TRBJ1-1, with 8 bases lining up with TRBD1. Sequencing used blood. The sequence was collected from a male donor with vitiligo. CDR3 amino acids: CASSLSMDRAWGNTEAFF. CDR3 coding DNA: TGTGCCAGCAGTTTATCCATGGACAGGGCATGGGGGAACACTGAAGCTTTCTTT.